These T cell receptor beta chains were read from a single sample in a study of OX40 agonist ivuxolimab in advanced cancers. Assay used: immunoSEQ multiplex PCR; TCRdb lists only in-frame clones, some missing. This table holds some 96,000 clones, under 95% found once. Sequencing was performed on CD4+ or CD8+ T cells sorted from blood, taken in a trial of the OX40 agonist ivuxolimab. These receptor sequences come from an adult with an advanced solid tumor such as melanoma, head and neck, liver or kidney cancer. Both conserved end residues are trimmed from each CDR3. Clone size is not always given. Where it is, it says once, few, many or a class for expanded clones.

size: few; V: TRBV7-2; CDR3: ASSRDRDDQPQH
size: once; V: TRBV28; CDR3: ASSRGQGASNEQF
size: NA; V: TRBV11-3; CDR3: ASSLDWQGREQY
size: NA; V: TRBV28; CDR3: ASSLEGGGQPQH
size: NA; V: TRBV29-1; CDR3: SVKRGTQETQY
size: NA; V: TRBV28; CDR3: ASRGLAGDSNEQF
size: NA; V: TRBV19; CDR3: ASSARRAEGQPQH
size: NA; V: TRBV7-3; CDR3: ASSPATQHPGELF
size: NA; V: TRBV27; CDR3: ASSLRHDLGDTQY
size: NA; V: TRBV5-1; CDR3: ASKHGPTGVGPSSYEQY
size: NA; V: TRBV7-6; CDR3: ASSPTRGGVGEAF
size: NA; V: TRBV5-4; CDR3: ASSLGGTSGRNEQF
size: NA; V: TRBV29-1; CDR3: SVTGLYYNEQF
size: NA; V: TRBV7-2; CDR3: ASSPVGLAGGGIEQF
size: NA; V: TRBV28; CDR3: ASAAAREVSLRQF
size: NA; V: TRBV4-3; CDR3: ASSHERDATNEQF
size: once; V: TRBV14; CDR3: ASSQYIRGTID
size: NA; V: TRBV19; CDR3: ASRRLGTEAF
size: NA; V: TRBV7-9; CDR3: ASIHPITGELF
size: once; V: TRBV21-1; CDR3: ASSTRGRRDGYT
size: NA; V: TRBV5-6; CDR3: ASSLGLGAQGIGGYT
size: NA; V: TRBV6-6; CDR3: ASTVTGTAEAF
size: NA; V: TRBV29-1; CDR3: SVARDRQETQY
size: few; V: TRBV5-6; CDR3: ASSVGQKETQY
size: NA; V: TRBV13; CDR3: ASSYKGGPYNEQF
size: NA; V: TRBV6-6; CDR3: ASSYTGTADYEQY
size: NA; V: TRBV28; CDR3: ASSSPASGYSTDTQY
size: once; V: TRBV4-3; CDR3: ASSQLGGESGYT
size: few; V: TRBV11-2; CDR3: ASSLEETQY
size: once; V: TRBV9; CDR3: ASSSSTGGRTSGGYNEQF
size: NA; V: TRBV9; CDR3: ASSPVGHNGELF
size: NA; V: TRBV7-8; CDR3: ASSFGFQSSYEQY
size: NA; V: TRBV7-2; CDR3: ASSLQRASTDTQY
size: NA; V: TRBV5-4; CDR3: ASSTDSNTGELF
size: NA; V: TRBV28; CDR3: ASSPWTGPYGYT
size: NA; V: TRBV11-2; CDR3: ASSLDSVSGNTIY
size: NA; V: TRBV25-1; CDR3: ASSESGDRPSYEQY
size: NA; V: TRBV9; CDR3: ASSVETPFEQY
size: NA; V: TRBV2; CDR3: ASSLIRGQQSIFTGELF
size: NA; V: TRBV27; CDR3: ASSLTSRQPQH
size: once; V: TRBV9; CDR3: ASSVGKGLPPGELF